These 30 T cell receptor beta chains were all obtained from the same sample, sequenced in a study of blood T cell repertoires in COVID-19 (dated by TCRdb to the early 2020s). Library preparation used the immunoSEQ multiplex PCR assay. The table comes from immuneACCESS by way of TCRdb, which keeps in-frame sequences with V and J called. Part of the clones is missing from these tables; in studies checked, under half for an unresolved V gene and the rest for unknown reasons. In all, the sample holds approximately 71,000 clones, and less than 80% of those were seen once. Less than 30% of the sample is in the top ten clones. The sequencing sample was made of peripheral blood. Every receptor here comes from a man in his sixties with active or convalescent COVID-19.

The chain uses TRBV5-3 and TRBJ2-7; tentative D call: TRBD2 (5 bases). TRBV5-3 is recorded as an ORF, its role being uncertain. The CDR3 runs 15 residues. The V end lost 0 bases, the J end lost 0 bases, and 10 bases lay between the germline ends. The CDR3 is CARSLVLRDSYEQYF. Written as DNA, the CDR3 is TGTGCCAGAAGCTTGGTCCTCCGGGACTCCTACGAGCAGTACTTC.

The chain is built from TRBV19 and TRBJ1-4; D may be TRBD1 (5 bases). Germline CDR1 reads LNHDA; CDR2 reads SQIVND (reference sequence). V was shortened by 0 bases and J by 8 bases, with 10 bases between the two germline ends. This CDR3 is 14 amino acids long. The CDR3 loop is CASSIDRVGEKLFF. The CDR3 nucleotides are TGTGCCAGTAGTATAGACAGGGTCGGCGAAAAACTGTTTTTT. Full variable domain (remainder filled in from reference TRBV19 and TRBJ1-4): DGGITQSPKYLFRKEGQNVTLSCEQNLNHDAMYWYRQDPGQGLRLIYYSQIVNDFQKGDIAEGYSVSREKKESFPLTVTSAQKNPTAFYLCASSIDRVGEKLFFGSGTQLSVL.

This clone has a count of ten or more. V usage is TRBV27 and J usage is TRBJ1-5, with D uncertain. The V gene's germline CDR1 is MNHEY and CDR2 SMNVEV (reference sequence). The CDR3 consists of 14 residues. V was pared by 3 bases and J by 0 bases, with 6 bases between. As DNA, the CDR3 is TGTGCCAGCAGTTTTAGTTATAGCAATCAGCCCCAGCATTTT. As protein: CASSFSYSNQPQHF.

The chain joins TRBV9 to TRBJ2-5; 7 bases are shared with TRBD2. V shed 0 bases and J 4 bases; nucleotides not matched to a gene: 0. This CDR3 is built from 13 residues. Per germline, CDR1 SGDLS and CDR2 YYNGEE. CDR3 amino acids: CASSVAGGETQYF. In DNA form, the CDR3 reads TGTGCCAGCAGCGTAGCGGGGGGAGAGACCCAGTACTTC.

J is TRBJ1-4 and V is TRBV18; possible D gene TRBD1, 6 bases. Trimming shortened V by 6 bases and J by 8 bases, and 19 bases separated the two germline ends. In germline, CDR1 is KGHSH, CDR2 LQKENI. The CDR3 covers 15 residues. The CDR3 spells CASSPRQASLEKLFF. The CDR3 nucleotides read TGTGCCAGCTCCCCTAGACAGGCGTCTCTGGAAAAACTGTTTTTT.

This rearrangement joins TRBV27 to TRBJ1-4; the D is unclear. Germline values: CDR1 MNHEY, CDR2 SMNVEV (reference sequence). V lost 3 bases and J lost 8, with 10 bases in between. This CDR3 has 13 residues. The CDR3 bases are TGTGCCAGCAGTTTTTCCTATCGGGAAAAACTGTTTTTT. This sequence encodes CASSFSYREKLFF. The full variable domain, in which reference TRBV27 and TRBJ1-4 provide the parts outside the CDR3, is EAQVTQNPRYLITVTGKKLTVTCSQNMNHEYMSWYRQDPGLGLRQIYYSMNVEVTDKGDVPEGYKVSRKEKRNFPLILESPSPNQTSLYFCASSFSYREKLFFGSGTQLSVL.

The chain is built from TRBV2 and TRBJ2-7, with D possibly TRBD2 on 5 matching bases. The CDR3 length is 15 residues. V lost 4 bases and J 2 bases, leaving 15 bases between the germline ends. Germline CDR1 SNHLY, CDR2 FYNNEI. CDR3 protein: CASSVMGRRAYEQYF. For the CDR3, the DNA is TGTGCCAGCAGTGTAATGGGCCGGCGGGCCTACGAGCAGTACTTC.

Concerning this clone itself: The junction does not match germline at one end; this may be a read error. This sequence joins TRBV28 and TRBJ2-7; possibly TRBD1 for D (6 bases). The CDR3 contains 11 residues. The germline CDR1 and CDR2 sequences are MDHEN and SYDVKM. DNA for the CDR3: TGTGCCAGTGGGACACCAGTTCCAAAGGACTTC. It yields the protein CASGTPVPKDF.

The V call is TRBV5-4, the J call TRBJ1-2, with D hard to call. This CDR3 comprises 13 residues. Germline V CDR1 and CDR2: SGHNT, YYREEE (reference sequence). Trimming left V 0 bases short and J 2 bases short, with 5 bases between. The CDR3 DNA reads TGTGCCAGCAGCTTGGCGGGGAACTATGGCTACACCTTC. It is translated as CASSLAGNYGYTF.

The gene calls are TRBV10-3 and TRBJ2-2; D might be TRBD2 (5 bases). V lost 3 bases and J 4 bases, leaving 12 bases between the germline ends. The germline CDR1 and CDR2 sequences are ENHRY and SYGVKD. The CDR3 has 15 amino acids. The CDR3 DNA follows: TGTGCCATCAGTGAACGGGGTTTGAGCACCGGGGAGCTGTTTTTT. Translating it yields CAISERGLSTGELFF.

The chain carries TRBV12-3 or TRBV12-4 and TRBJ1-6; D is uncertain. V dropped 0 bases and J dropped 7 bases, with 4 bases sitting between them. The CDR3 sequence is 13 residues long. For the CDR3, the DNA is TGTGCCAGCAGTTTAGCACAGAATTCACCCCTCCACTTT. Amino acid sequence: CASSLAQNSPLHF.

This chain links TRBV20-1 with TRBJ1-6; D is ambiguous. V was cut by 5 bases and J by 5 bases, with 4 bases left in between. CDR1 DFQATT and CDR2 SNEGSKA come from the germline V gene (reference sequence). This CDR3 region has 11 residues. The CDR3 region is CSAVDNSPLHF. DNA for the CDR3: TGCAGTGCTGTCGATAATTCACCCCTCCACTTT.

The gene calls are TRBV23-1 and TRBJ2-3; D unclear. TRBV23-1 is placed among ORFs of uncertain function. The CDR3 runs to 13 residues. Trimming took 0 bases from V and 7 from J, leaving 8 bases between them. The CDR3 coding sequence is TGCGCCAGCAGTCAATCGGAGCTTAATACGCAGTATTTT. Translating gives CASSQSELNTQYF.

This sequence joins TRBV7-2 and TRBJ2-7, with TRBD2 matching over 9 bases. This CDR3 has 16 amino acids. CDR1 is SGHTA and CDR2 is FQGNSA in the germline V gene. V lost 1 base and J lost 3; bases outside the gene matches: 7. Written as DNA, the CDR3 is TGTGCCAGCAGCTTAGAGATTAGCGGGAGCTTCTACGAGCAGTACTTC. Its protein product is CASSLEISGSFYEQYF.

The DNA for the CDR3 is TGCGCCAGCAGCTTCCTCGGTGACTACGAGCAGTACTTC. Translation: CASSFLGDYEQYF. V and J are TRBV5-1 and TRBJ2-7; D call uncertain. Trimming took 2 bases from V and 3 from J, leaving 9 bases between them. CDR1 and CDR2 (germline): SGHRS, YFSETQ. There are 13 residues in the CDR3.

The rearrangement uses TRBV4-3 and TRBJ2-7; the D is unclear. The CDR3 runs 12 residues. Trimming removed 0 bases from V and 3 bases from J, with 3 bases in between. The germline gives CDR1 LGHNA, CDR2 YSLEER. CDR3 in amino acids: CASSQDGYEQYF. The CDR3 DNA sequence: TGCGCCAGCAGCCAAGACGGCTACGAGCAGTACTTC.

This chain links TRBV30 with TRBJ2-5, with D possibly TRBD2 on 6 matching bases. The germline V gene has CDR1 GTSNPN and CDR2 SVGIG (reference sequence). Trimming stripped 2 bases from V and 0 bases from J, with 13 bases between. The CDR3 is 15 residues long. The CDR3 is CAWSRAGRYQETQYF. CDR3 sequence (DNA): TGTGCCTGGAGTCGAGCAGGGAGGTACCAAGAGACCCAGTACTTC.

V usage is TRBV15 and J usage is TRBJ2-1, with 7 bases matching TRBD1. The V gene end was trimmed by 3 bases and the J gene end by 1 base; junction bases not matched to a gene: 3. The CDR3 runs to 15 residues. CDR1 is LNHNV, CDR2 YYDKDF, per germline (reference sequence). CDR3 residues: CATSRDRSSYNEQFF. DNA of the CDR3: TGTGCCACCAGCAGGGACAGGTCTTCCTACAATGAGCAGTTCTTC.

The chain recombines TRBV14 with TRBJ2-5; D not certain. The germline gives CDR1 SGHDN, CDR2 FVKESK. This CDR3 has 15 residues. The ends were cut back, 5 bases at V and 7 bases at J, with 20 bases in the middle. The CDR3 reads CASSMRLLPVGTQYF. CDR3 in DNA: TGTGCCAGCAGCATGCGACTTCTGCCGGTGGGGACCCAGTACTTC.

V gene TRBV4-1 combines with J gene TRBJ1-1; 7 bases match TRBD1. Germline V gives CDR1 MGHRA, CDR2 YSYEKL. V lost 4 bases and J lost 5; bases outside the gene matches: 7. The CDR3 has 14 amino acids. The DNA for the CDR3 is TGCGCCAGCAGCCGGTCGACAGGGCTTACTGAAGCTTTCTTT. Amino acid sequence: CASSRSTGLTEAFF.

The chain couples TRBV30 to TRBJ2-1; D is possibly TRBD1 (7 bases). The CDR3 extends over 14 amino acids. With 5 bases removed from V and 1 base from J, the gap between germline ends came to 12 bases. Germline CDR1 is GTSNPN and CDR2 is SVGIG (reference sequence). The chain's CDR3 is CAWAAGGSYNEQFF. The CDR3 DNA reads TGTGCCTGGGCCGCAGGGGGGTCCTACAATGAGCAGTTCTTC. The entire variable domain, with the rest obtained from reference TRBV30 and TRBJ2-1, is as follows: SQTIHQWPATLVQPVGSPLSLECTVEGTSNPNLYWYRQAAGRGLQLLFYSVGIGQISSEVPQNLSASRPQDRQFILSSKKLLLSDSGFYLCAWAAGGSYNEQFFGPGTRLTVL.

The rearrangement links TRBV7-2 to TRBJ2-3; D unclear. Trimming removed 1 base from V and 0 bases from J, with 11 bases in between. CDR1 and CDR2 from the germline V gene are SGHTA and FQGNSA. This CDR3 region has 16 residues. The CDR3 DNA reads TGTGCCAGCAGCTTAGGTGGCAGGCTAAGCACAGATACGCAGTATTTT. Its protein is CASSLGGRLSTDTQYF. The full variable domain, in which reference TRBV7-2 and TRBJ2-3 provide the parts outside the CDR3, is GAGVSQSPSNKVTEKGKDVELRCDPISGHTALYWYRQSLGQGLEFLIYFQGNSAPDKSGLPSDRFSAERTGGSVSTLTIQRTQQEDSAVYLCASSLGGRLSTDTQYFGPGTRLTVL.

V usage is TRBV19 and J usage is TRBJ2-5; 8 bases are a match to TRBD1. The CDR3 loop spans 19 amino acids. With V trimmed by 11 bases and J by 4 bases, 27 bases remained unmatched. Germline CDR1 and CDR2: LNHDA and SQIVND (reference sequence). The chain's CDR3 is CAGLSSGRQGACRIETQYF. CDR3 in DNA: TGTGCCGGGCTCTCCTCGGGACGGCAGGGGGCATGTAGAATAGAGACCCAGTACTTC.

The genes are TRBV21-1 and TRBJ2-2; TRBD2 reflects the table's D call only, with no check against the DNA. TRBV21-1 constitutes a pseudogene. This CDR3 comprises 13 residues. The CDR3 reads CASSTGNTGELFF. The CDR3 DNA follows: TGTGCCAGCAGCACCGGGAACACCGGGGAGCTGTTTTTT.

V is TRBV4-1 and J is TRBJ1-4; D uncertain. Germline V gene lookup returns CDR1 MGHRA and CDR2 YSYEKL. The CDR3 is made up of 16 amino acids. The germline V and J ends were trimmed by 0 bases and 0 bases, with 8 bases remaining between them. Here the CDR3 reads CASSQDGSATNEKLFF. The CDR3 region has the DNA TGCGCCAGCAGCCAAGATGGGAGTGCAACTAATGAAAAACTGTTTTTT.

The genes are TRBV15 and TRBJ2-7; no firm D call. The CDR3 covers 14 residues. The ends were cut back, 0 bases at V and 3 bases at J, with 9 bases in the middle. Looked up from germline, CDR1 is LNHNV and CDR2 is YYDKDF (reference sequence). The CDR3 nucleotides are TGTGCCACCAGCAGAGATCCCCAGGACTACGAGCAGTACTTC. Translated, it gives CATSRDPQDYEQYF.

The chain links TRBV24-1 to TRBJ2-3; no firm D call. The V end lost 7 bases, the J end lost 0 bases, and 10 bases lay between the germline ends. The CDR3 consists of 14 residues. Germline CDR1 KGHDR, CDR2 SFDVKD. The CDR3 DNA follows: TGTGCCACCAGCAGCGCTTCTAGCACAGATACGCAGTATTTT. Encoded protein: CATSSASSTDTQYF.

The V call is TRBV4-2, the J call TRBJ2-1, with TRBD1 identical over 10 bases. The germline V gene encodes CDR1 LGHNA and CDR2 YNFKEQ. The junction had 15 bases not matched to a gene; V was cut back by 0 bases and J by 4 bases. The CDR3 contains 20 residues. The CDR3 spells CASSQDRPPTGGQTYNEQFF. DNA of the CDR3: TGTGCCAGCAGCCAAGATAGGCCCCCGACAGGGGGCCAGACTTACAATGAGCAGTTCTTC.

CDR3 nucleotide sequence: TGTGCCACAACGACTAGCGAGAGCACAGATACGCAGTATTTT. It yields the protein CATTTSESTDTQYF. The J gene is TRBJ2-3, the V gene TRBV10-3; the match to TRBD2 covers 8 bases. Germline CDR1 ENHRY, CDR2 SYGVKD. After removal of 10 bases from V and 0 bases from J, the junction contained 6 bases not matched to a gene. CDR3 size: 14 residues.

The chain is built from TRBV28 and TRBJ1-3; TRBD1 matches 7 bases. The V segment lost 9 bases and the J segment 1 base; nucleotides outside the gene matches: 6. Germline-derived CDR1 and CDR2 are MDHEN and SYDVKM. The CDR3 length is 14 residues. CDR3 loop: CASQTGASGNTIYF. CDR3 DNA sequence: TGTGCCAGTCAAACAGGGGCATCTGGAAACACCATATATTTT.